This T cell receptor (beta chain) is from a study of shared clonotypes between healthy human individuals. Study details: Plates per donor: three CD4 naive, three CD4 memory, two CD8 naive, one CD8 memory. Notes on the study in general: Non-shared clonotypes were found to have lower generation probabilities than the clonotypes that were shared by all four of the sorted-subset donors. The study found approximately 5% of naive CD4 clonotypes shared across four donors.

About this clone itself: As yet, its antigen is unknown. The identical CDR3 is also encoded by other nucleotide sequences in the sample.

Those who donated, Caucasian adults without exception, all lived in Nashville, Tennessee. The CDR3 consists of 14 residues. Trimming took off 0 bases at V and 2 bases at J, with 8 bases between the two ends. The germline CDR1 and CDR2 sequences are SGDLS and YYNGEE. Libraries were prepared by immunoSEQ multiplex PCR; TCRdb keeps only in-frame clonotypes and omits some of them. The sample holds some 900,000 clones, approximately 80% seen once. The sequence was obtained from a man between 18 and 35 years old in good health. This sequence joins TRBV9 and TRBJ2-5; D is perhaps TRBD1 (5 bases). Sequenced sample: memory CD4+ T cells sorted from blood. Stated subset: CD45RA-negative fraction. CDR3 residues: CASSVAGLQETQYF. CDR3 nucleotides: TGTGCCAGCAGCGTAGCAGGGTTACAAGAGACCCAGTACTTC.